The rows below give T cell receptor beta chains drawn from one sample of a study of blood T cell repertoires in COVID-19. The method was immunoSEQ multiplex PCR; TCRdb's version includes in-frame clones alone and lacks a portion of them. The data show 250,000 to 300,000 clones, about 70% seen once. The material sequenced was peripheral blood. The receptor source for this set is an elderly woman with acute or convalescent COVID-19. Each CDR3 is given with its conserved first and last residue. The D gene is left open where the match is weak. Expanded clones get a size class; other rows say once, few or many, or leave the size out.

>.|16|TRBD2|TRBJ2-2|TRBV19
CASSRLAGGNIGELFF
TGTGCCAGTAGTAGGCTGGCGGGGGGGAATATCGGGGAGCTGTTTTTT
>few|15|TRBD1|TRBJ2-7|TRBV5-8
CASRGQGRDYYEQYF
TGTGCCAGCAGGGGACAGGGGCGGGATTACTACGAGCAGTACTTC
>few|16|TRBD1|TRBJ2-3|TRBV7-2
CASSLAGGKGTDTQYF
TGTGCCAGCAGCTTAGCAGGGGGCAAAGGCACAGATACGCAGTATTTT
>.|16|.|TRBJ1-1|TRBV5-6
CASSLGGLRSNTEAFF
TGTGCCAGCAGCTTGGGGGGCCTTAGATCGAACACTGAAGCTTTCTTT
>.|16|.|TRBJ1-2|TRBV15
CATSRGPGTPHYGYTF
TGTGCCACCAGCAGAGGGCCGGGTACCCCCCACTATGGCTACACCTTC
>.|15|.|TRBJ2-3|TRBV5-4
CASSPGLAYTDTQYF
TGTGCCAGCAGCCCCGGACTTGCATACACAGATACGCAGTATTTT
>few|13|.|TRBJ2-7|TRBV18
CASSEGSRYEQYF
TGTGCCAGCTCAGAGGGCAGCCGCTACGAGCAGTACTTC
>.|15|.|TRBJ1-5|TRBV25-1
CASSDARDLGQPQHF
TGTGCCAGCAGTGACGCCCGGGACTTAGGTCAGCCCCAGCATTTT
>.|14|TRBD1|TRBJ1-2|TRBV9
CASSAQGAGDGYTF
TGTGCCAGCAGCGCACAGGGGGCAGGAGATGGCTACACCTTC
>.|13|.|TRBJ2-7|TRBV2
CASSGGEGFEQYF
TGTGCCAGCAGTGGAGGTGAGGGATTCGAGCAGTACTTC
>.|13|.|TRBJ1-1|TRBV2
CASSTDYRAKAFF
TGTGCCAGCAGTACCGATTACAGGGCTAAAGCTTTCTTT
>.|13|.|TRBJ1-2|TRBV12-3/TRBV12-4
CASSLGGVVGYTF
TGTGCCAGCAGTTTAGGGGGGGTGGTTGGCTACACCTTC
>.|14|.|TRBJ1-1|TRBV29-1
CSVELGSQNTEAFF
TGCAGCGTTGAGCTCGGGTCGCAGAACACTGAAGCTTTCTTT
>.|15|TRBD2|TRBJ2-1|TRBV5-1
CASSFGAGGQNEQFF
TGCGCCAGCAGCTTTGGAGCGGGAGGTCAAAATGAGCAGTTCTTC
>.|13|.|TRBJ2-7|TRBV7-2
CASSLASRGEQYF
TGTGCCAGCAGCTTAGCGAGTCGCGGGGAGCAGTACTTC
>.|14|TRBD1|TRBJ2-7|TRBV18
CASSQTGSSYEQYF
TGTGCCAGCTCCCAGACAGGGAGCTCCTACGAGCAGTACTTC
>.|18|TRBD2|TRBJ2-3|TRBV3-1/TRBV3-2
CASSQVLAGFKGTDTQYF
TGTGCCAGCAGCCAAGTCCTAGCGGGATTCAAGGGCACAGATACGCAGTATTTT
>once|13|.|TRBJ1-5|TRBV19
CASSEGVGQPQHF
TGTGCCAGTAGTGAAGGGGTAGGGCAGCCCCAGCATTTT
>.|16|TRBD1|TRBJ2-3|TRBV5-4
CASSWTGHSGTDTQYF
TGTGCCAGCAGCTGGACAGGGCATTCGGGCACAGATACGCAGTATTTT
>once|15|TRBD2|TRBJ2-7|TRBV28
CASRRQSGGSYEQYF
TGTGCCAGCAGGAGACAAAGCGGGGGGAGCTACGAGCAGTACTTC
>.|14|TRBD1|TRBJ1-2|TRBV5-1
CASSIGDSNYGYTF
TGCGCCAGCAGCATAGGGGACAGTAACTATGGCTACACCTTC
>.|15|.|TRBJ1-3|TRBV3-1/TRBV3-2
CASSQGSVSGNTIYF
TGTGCCAGCAGCCAAGGGTCAGTCTCTGGAAACACCATATATTTT
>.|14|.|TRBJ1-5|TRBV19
CASSMSGGNQPQHF
TGTGCCAGTAGTATGTCAGGGGGCAATCAGCCCCAGCATTTT
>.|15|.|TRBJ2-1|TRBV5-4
CASSNFGQGRNEQFF
TGTGCCAGCAGCAATTTCGGGCAGGGTAGGAATGAGCAGTTCTTC